Listed below are T cell receptor beta chains from one sample, sequenced in a study of T-cell reconstitution after alpha-beta-depleted transplantation in children. Each CDR3 protein is one row after TCRdb ran MiXCR on the PCR reads. The sample lists 500,000 to 750,000 distinct CDR3 sequences, 20% to 30% occurring once. The specimen comprised PBMCs, sampled before TCRalphabeta/CD19-depleted stem cell transplant. These receptors came from a boy under two years old with Wiskott-Aldrich syndrome, due to receive a stem cell transplant. The CDR3 runs from the conserved cysteine through the conserved F or W.

V gene	CDR3 protein
TRBV10-3	CAISDLPGELFF
TRBV5-1	CASSLTDVQETQYF
TRBV7-6	CASSLALGNTIYF
TRBV20-1	CCAPAPGQGPQETQYF
TRBV28	CASSLPLVETQYF
TRBV5-1	CASSSGTLGAYEQYF
TRBV29-1	CSVTGQGGSGNTIYF
TRBV5-1	CASSQTGVPIYEQYF
TRBV27	CASSPTSGRSPGELFF
TRBV5-1	CASSFLAGGPKSDEQFF
TRBV7-8	CASSLRRVYEQYF
TRBV15	CATSRDVAGGGEKLFF
TRBV28	CASSFQNEQYF
TRBV14	CASSQGGLLPYEQYF
TRBV27	CASSLSSGRTYEQYF
TRBV4-1	CASSQVGGGPNTGELFF
TRBV2	CASSTRGVSGTQYF
TRBV29-1	CSVDIGGEQFF
TRBV5-1	CASSLRTHETQYF
TRBV5-1	CASSPGTGKVNEQFF
TRBV5-1	CASSLQGGGRETQYF
TRBV12-3/TRBV12-4	CASSLGGGTVEAFF
TRBV7-3	CASSLRAGHTDTQYF
TRBV6-1	CASSTTSGRAADEQFF
TRBV5-1	CASSLALTGARDTQYF
TRBV5-1	CASSFDLGANVLTF
TRBV9	CASSVGVGELFF
TRBV5-1	CASSSRLAGVSQYF
TRBV12-3/TRBV12-4	CASRVAGVETQYF
TRBV18	CASSPLFYTDTQYF
TRBV20-1	CSASPSGRILEQFF
TRBV5-1	CASGTSGSNYNEQFF
TRBV27	CASRRQGILPSYEQYF
TRBV5-1	CASSPNLPGRRNTEAFF
TRBV4-2	CASSPRADSYEQYF
TRBV12-3/TRBV12-4	CASSPRGARNSPLHF
TRBV12-3/TRBV12-4	CASRNTGTGELFF
TRBV4-2	CASSQDSSYEQYF
TRBV20-1	CSARTSGMSYNEQFF
TRBV24-1	CATSAQGGGNEQFF
TRBV27	CASSLSPSSLYNEQFF
TRBV2	CASRMDRLNEQYF